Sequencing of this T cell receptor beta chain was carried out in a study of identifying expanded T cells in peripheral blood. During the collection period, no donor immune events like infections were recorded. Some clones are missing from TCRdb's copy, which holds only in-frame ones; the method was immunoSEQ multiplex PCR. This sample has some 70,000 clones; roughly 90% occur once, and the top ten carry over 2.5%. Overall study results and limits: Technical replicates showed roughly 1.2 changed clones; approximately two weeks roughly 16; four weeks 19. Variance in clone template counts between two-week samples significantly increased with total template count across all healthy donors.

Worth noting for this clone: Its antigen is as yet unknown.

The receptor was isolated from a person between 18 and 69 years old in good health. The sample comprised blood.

DNA for the CDR3: TGTGCCAGCAGCGGAAGCGGGAGGGCCCTCGAAGAGCAGTACTTC. Translated: CASSGSGRALEEQYF. This chain connects TRBV9 to TRBJ2-7, with 10 nucleotides matching TRBD2. This CDR3 is 15 amino acids long. CDR1 is SGDLS and CDR2 is YYNGEE in the germline V gene. J lost 7 bases, V lost 3 bases, and 10 bases had no gene match.